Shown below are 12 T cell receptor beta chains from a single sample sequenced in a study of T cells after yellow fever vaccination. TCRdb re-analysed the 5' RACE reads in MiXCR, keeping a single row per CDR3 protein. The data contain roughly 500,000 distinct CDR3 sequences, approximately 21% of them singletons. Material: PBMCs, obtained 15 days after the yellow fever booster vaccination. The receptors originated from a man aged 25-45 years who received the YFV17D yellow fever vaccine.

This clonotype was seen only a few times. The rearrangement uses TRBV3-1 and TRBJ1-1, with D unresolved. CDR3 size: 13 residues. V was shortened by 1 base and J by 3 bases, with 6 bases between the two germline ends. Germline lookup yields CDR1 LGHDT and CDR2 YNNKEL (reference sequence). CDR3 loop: CASSQVGYTEAFF. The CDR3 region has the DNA TGTGCCAGCAGCCAAGTGGGGTACACTGAAGCTTTCTTT. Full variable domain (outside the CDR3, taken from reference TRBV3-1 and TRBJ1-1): DTAVSQTPKYLVTQMGNDKSIKCEQNLGHDTMYWYKQDSKKFLKIMFSYNNKELIINETVPNRFSPKSPDKAHLNLHINSLELGDSAVYFCASSQVGYTEAFFGQGTRLTVV.

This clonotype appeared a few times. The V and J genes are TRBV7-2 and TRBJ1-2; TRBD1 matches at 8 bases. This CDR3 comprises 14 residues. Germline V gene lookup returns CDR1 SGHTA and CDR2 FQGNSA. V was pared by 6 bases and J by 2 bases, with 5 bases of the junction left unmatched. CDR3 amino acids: CASRRTGNNYGYTF. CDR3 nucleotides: TGTGCCAGCAGAAGGACAGGGAACAACTATGGCTACACCTTC.

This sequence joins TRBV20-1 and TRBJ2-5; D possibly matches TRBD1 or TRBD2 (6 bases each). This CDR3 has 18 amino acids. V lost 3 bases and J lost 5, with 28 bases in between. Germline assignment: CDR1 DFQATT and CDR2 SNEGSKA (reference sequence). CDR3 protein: CSASMGGGGQMLRETQYF. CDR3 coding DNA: TGCAGTGCTAGCATGGGGGGTGGGGGGCAGATGCTCCGGGAGACCCAGTACTTC.

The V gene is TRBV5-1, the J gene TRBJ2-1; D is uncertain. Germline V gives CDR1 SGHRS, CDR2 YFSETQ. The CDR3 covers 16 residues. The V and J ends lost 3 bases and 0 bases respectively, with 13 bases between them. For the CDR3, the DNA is TGCGCCAGCAGCTCCCCATCCTGGTCCTCCTACAATGAGCAGTTCTTC. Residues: CASSSPSWSSYNEQFF.

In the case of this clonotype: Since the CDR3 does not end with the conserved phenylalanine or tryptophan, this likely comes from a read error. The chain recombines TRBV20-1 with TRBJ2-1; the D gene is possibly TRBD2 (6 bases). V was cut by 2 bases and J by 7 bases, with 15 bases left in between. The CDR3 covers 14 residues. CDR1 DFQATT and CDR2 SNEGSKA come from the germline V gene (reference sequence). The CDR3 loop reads CSARLGLARNEQFL. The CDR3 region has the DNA TGCAGTGCTAGATTAGGTCTAGCGCGGAATGAGCAGTTCCTC.

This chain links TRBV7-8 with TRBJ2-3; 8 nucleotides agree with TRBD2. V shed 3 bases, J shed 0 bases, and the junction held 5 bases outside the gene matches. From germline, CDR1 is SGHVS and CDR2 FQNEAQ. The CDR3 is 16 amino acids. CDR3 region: CASSFVLADSTDTQYF. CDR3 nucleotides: TGTGCCAGCAGCTTCGTACTAGCGGATAGCACAGATACGCAGTATTTT.

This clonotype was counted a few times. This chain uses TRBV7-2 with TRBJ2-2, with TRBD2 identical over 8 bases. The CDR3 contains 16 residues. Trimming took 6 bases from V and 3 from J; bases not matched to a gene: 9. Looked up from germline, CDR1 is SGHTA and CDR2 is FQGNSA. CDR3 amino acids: CASRSDSGTYTGELFF. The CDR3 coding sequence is TGTGCCAGCAGGTCCGATAGCGGGACCTACACCGGGGAGCTGTTTTTT.

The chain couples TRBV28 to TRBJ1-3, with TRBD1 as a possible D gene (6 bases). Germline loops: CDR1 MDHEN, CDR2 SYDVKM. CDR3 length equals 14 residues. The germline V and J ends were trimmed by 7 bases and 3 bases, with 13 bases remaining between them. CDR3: CASNSGGLGNTIYF. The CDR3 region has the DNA TGTGCCAGCAACTCCGGGGGCCTTGGAAACACCATATATTTT.

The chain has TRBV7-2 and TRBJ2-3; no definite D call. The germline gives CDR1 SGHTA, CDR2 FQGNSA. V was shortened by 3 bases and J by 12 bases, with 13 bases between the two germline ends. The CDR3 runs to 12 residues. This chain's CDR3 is CASSFDPPHQYF. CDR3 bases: TGTGCCAGCAGCTTTGACCCCCCCCACCAGTATTTT.

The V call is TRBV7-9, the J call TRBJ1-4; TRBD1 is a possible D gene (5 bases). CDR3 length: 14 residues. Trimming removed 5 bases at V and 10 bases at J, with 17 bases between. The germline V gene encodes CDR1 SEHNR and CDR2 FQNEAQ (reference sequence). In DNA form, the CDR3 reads TGTGCCAGCAGCCCACAGGCCCTACCTGGAAAACTGTTTTTT. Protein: CASSPQALPGKLFF. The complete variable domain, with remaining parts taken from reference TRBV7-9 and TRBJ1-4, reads DTGVSQNPRHKITKRGQNVTFRCDPISEHNRLYWYRQTLGQGPEFLTYFQNEAQLEKSRLLSDRFSAERPKGSFSTLEIQRTEQGDSAMYLCASSPQALPGKLFFGSGTQLSVL.

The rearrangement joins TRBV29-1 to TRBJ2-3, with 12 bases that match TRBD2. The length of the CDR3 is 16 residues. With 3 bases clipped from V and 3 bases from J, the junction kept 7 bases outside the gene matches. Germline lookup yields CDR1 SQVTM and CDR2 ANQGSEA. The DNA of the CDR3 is TGCAGCGTTGACTCCCTAGCGGGAGGGGGGACAGATACGCAGTATTTT. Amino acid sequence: CSVDSLAGGGTDTQYF.

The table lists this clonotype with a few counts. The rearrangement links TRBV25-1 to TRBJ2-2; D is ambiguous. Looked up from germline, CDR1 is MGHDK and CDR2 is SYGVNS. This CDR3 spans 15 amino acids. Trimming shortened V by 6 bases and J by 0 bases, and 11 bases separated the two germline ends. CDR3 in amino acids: CASRKGQTNTGELFF. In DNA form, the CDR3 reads TGTGCCAGCAGGAAAGGGCAAACGAACACCGGGGAGCTGTTTTTT.